The 19 T cell receptor beta chains below were found in one sample sequenced in a study of read filtering for tumor transcriptome and immune sequencing. This library used approximately 0.4 ug RNA and molecular barcoded adaptors spanning alpha/delta and beta/gamma chains. One entry per CDR3 protein, called by TCRdb with MiXCR from the reads. The repertoire holds 50,000 or so distinct CDR3 sequences, with 9% to 15% as singletons. The sequencing sample was made of a population of CD138-negative cells sorted from bone marrow. The origin of the receptors is a donor at least 40 years old with multiple myeloma.

This chain links TRBV5-1 with TRBJ2-7; 7 nucleotides agree with TRBD1. Germline CDR1 SGHRS, CDR2 YFSETQ. The CDR3 runs 13 residues. J lost 5 bases, V lost 2 bases, and 4 bases had no gene match. The CDR3 DNA follows: TGCGCCAGCAGCTTACAGGGGAACCACGAGCAGTACTTC. Translating gives CASSLQGNHEQYF.

Ten or more counts support this clonotype. The chain links TRBV6-2 or TRBV6-3 to TRBJ2-1, with TRBD2 matching 14 bases. The germline gives CDR1 MNHEY, CDR2 SVGEGT. Trimming cost V 5 bases and J 5 bases; bases outside gene matches: 11. The CDR3 is 18 residues long. The CDR3 region has the DNA TGTGCCAGCAGTGAAGCGTGGGGACTAGCGGGGGCGGACAATGAGCAGTTCTTC. Its translation is CASSEAWGLAGADNEQFF.

This clonotype was observed many times. V is TRBV24-1 and J is TRBJ2-1; 9 nucleotides agree with TRBD2. This CDR3 contains 17 residues. Germline CDR1 is KGHDR and CDR2 is SFDVKD. V lost 1 base to trimming and J lost 7 bases; unmatched junction nucleotides: 10. The CDR3 DNA reads as TGTGCCACCAGTGATTTCGAGCAACTAGCGGGCCGGAATGAGCAGTTCTTC. Its protein product is CATSDFEQLAGRNEQFF.

Ten or more counts support this clonotype. J is TRBJ1-5 and V is TRBV10-3; 7 nucleotides agree with TRBD1. V lost 2 bases and J lost 0; bases outside the gene matches: 4. From germline, CDR1 is ENHRY and CDR2 SYGVKD. CDR3 length: 16 residues. The CDR3 loop is CAISEDRDYSNQPQHF. The CDR3 coding sequence is TGTGCCATCAGTGAGGACAGGGATTATAGCAATCAGCCCCAGCATTTT.

With respect to this clonotype: A junction boundary mismatches the germline segment, possibly from a read error. This sequence joins TRBV30 and TRBJ2-1, with D possibly matching TRBD2 (6 bases). This CDR3 has 13 residues. Germline lookup yields CDR1 GTSNPN and CDR2 SVGIG (reference sequence). The CDR3 is CTCGTETYNEQFF. In nucleotides, the CDR3 is TGTACCTGCGGGACGGAAACCTACAATGAGCAGTTCTTC.

This clonotype has only a few counts. Lacking the conserved final phenylalanine or tryptophan, this CDR3 likely reflects a read error. V usage is TRBV12-3 or TRBV12-4 and J usage is TRBJ1-1, with D maybe TRBD1 (5 bases). The CDR3 has 13 amino acids. Here the CDR3 DNA reads TGTGCCGGCAGGCCTTATGAAGGGGTTGAAGCTTTCTCT. Its protein product is CAGRPYEGVEAFS.

This clonotype was observed at least ten times. The chain couples TRBV6-5 to TRBJ1-5; 8 bases fit TRBD1. The length of the CDR3 is 14 residues. From germline, CDR1 is MNHEY and CDR2 SVGAGI. Losses at the gene ends were 6 bases for V and 5 bases for J; bases not matched to a gene: 6. Written as DNA, the CDR3 is TGTGCCAGCAGCGAGGACAGGGCATATCAGCCCCAGCATTTT. Protein sequence: CASSEDRAYQPQHF.

Comments on this clonotype: The conserved final phenylalanine or tryptophan is absent from the CDR3, which likely points to a read error. The V gene is TRBV6-2 or TRBV6-3, the J gene TRBJ2-3, with D possibly TRBD2 on 6 matching bases. This CDR3 spans 15 amino acids. Looked up from germline, CDR1 is MNHEY and CDR2 is SVGEGT. Deletions cut 4 bases from V and 0 bases from J, with 11 bases between. The CDR3 sequence is CASSSTGTSTDTQYL. The CDR3 nucleotides are TGTGCCAGCAGTTCCACCGGGACTAGCACAGATACGCAGTATCTT.

This clonotype was counted ten times or more. The rearrangement joins TRBV7-3 to TRBJ2-5; 11 bases are a match to TRBD2. J lost 8 bases, V lost 5 bases, and 7 bases had no gene match. This CDR3 has 14 residues. The germline CDR1 and CDR2 sequences are SGHTA and FQGTGA. The CDR3 sequence: CASSPGTSGTTQYF. DNA for the CDR3: TGTGCCAGCAGCCCGGGGACTAGCGGAACCACCCAGTACTTC.

This clonotype is a singleton in its sample. A read error may account for a junction end that differs from germline. The V call is TRBV12-3 or TRBV12-4, the J call TRBJ1-2, with D perhaps TRBD1 (5 bases). The CDR3 consists of 14 residues. In nucleotides, the CDR3 is TGTGCCAGCAGTGGCCGGACACTCAACTATCGCTACACCTTC. Translated, it gives CASSGRTLNYRYTF.

By sample share, this clonotype is medium-sized. The chain combines TRBV7-3 with TRBJ2-1; no definite D call. Trimming took 1 base from V and 4 from J, leaving 11 bases between them. The CDR3 spans 15 residues. CDR1 and CDR2 (germline): SGHTA, FQGTGA. The chain's CDR3 is CASSLRAQLYNEQFF. Here the CDR3 DNA reads TGTGCCAGCAGCTTAAGGGCACAGTTATACAATGAGCAGTTCTTC.

V gene TRBV5-1 combines with J gene TRBJ2-5; 15 nucleotides match TRBD2. Germline V gives CDR1 SGHRS, CDR2 YFSETQ. Trimming removed 4 bases from V and 5 bases from J; junction bases left unmatched: 12. The CDR3 extends over 18 amino acids. The CDR3 is CASSAGLAGGLDLETQYF. DNA of the CDR3: TGCGCCAGCAGCGCCGGACTAGCGGGGGGGCTGGATTTGGAGACCCAGTACTTC.

The count of this clonotype is one. This may come from a read error, since a much larger clone is one base off. DNA for the CDR3: TGTGCCAGCGGCCGGGCCGTGACAGGGAACACCGGGGAGCTGTTTTTT. It codes for CASGRAVTGNTGELFF. The chain employs TRBV7-8 and TRBJ2-2, with D possibly being TRBD1 (6 bases). V dropped 8 bases and J dropped 1 base, with 17 bases sitting between them. The CDR3 consists of 16 residues. CDR1 and CDR2 from the germline V gene are SGHVS and FQNEAQ.

This clonotype was found a few times. The chain employs TRBV4-1 and TRBJ2-5, with D possibly being TRBD2 (6 bases). The CDR3 totals 16 residues. Germline CDR1 reads MGHRA; CDR2 reads YSYEKL. The ends were cut back, 4 bases at V and 1 base at J, with 16 bases in the middle. Written as DNA, the CDR3 is TGCGCCAGCAGCCGCCGCCGCGGGACGGGCCAAGAGACCCAGTACTTC. Encoded protein: CASSRRRGTGQETQYF.

Remarks on this clonotype: With a much larger clone just one base away, this may be a read error. The rearrangement joins TRBV7-9 to TRBJ1-2; D gene unclear. The CDR3 loop spans 12 amino acids. Germline V gene sequence: CDR1 SEHNR, CDR2 FQNEAQ (reference sequence). The CDR3 spells CACSLSTAGYTF. In DNA, the CDR3 is TGTGCCTGCAGCTTATCAACGGCCGGCTACACCTTC. The whole variable domain, filled in from reference TRBV7-9 and TRBJ1-2, reads DTGVSQNPRHKITKRGQNVTFRCDPISEHNRLYWYRQTLGQGPEFLTYFQNEAQLEKSRLLSDRFSAERPKGSFSTLEIQRTEQGDSAMYLCACSLSTAGYTFGSGTRLTVV.

This clonotype was seen at least ten times. CDR3 sequence reads: CASSPAGGRRGGGELFF. CDR3 nucleotides: TGCGCCAGCAGCCCAGCGGGCGGACGGCGAGGTGGCGGGGAGCTGTTTTTT. This chain connects TRBV4-1 to TRBJ2-2, with D maybe TRBD2 (6 bases). V dropped 4 bases and J dropped 7 bases, with 22 bases sitting between them. CDR3 length equals 17 residues. Germline CDR1 is MGHRA and CDR2 is YSYEKL.

This clonotype appeared once. A much larger clone lies a single base off, so this may be a read error. The chain links TRBV29-1 to TRBJ1-2; D unclear. The germline gives CDR1 SQVTM, CDR2 ANQGSEA. This CDR3 is built from 13 residues. The germline V and J ends were trimmed by 8 bases and 5 bases, with 18 bases remaining between them. Written as DNA, the CDR3 is TGCAGCACCCGGGCATCTGAAGGTTATGGCTACACCTTC. Residues: CSTRASEGYGYTF.

Details on this clonotype: Given a much more abundant clone one base away, this may be a read error. The chain has TRBV18 and TRBJ2-7, with D possibly matching TRBD1 (5 bases). The CDR3 runs 13 residues. V lost 3 bases and J lost 8, with 14 bases in between. Germline values: CDR1 KGHSH, CDR2 LQKENI. The CDR3 bases are TGTGCCAGCTCACCGCGCGGCAGGACACAGCAGTACTTC. Translating it yields CASSPRGRTQQYF. The complete variable domain, with remaining parts taken from reference TRBV18 and TRBJ2-7, reads NAGVMQNPRHLVRRRGQEARLRCSPMKGHSHVYWYRQLPEEGLKFMVYLQKENIIDESGMPKERFSAEFPKEGPSILRIQQVVRGDSAAYFCASSPRGRTQQYFGPGTRLTVT.

This clonotype was counted only a few times. V and J are TRBV5-1 and TRBJ1-5, with a possible D match to TRBD1 (6 bases). V gave up 5 bases and J gave up 6 bases, with 12 bases separating them. The CDR3 is made up of 13 amino acids. Germline CDR1 reads SGHRS; CDR2 reads YFSETQ. As DNA, the CDR3 is TGCGCCAGCAGTATCGGGGGGGCTCAGCCCCAGCATTTT. Translation: CASSIGGAQPQHF. The full variable domain, completed using reference TRBV5-1 and TRBJ1-5, is KAGVTQTPRYLIKTRGQQVTLSCSPISGHRSVSWYQQTPGQGLQFLFEYFSETQRNKGNFPGRFSGRQFSNSRSEMNVSTLELGDSALYLCASSIGGAQPQHFGDGTRLSIL.